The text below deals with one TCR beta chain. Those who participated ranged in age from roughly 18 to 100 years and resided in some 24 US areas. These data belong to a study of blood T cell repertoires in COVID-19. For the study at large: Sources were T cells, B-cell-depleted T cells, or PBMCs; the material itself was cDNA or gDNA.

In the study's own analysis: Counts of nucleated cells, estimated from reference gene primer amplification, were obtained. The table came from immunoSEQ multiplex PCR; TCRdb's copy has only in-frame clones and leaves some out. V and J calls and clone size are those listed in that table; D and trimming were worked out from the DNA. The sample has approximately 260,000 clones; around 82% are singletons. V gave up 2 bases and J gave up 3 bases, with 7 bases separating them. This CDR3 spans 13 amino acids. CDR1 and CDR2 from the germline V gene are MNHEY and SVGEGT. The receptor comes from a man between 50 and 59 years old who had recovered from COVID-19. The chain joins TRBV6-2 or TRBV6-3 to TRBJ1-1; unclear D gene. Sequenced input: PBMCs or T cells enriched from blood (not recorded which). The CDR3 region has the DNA TGTGCCAGCAGTTACGAGGTCGACACTGAAGCTTTCTTT. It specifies CASSYEVDTEAFF.